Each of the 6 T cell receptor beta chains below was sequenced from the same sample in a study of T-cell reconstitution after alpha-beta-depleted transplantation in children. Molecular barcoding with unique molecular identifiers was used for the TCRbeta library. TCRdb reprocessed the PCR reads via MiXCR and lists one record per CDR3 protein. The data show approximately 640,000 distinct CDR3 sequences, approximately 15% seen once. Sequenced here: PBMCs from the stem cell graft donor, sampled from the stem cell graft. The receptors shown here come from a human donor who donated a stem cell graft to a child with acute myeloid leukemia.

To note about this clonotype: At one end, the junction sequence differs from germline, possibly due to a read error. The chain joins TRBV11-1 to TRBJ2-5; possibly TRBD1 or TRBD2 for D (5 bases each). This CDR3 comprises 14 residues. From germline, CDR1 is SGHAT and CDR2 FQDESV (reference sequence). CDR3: CASSARQREDTQYF. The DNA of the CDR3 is TGTGCCAGCAGCGCCCGACAGAGGGAAGACACCCAGTACTTC.

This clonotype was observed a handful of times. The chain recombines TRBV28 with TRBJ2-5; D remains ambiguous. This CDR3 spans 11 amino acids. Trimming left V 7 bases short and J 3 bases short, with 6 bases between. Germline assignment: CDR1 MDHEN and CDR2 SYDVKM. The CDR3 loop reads CASMAEETQYF. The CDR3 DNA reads TGTGCCAGCATGGCGGAAGAGACCCAGTACTTC.

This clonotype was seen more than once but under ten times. The CDR3 region has the DNA TGTGCCAGCAGTACCGGGACAGGGGGCCGCGAGACCCAGTACTTC. This gives the protein CASSTGTGGRETQYF. The V gene is TRBV25-1, the J gene TRBJ2-5; 12 bases line up with TRBD1. The V segment lost 5 bases and the J segment 5 bases; nucleotides outside the gene matches: 6. Germline V gene lookup returns CDR1 MGHDK and CDR2 SYGVNS. The CDR3 runs 15 residues.

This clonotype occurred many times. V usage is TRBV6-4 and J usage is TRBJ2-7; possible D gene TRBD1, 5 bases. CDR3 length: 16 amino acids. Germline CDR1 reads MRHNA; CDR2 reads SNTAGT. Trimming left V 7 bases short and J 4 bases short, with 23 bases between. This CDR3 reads CASTPAWGLLDYEQYV. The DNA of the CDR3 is TGTGCCAGCACCCCCGCGTGGGGCCTTCTTGATTACGAGCAGTACGTC.

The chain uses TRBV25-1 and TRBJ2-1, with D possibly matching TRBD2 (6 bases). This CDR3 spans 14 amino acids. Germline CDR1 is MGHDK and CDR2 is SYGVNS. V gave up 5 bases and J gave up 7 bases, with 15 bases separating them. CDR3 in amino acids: CASSPGTELNEQFF. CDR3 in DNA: TGTGCCAGCAGTCCCGGGACTGAGTTAAATGAGCAGTTCTTC.

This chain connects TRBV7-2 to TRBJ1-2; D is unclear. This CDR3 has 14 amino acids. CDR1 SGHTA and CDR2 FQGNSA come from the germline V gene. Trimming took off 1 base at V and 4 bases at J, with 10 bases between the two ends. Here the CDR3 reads CASSLGDRLYGYTF. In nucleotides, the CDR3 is TGTGCCAGCAGCTTAGGAGACCGTCTCTATGGCTACACCTTC.